The clone carrying this T cell receptor beta chain appeared a few times. Profiled with immunoSEQ multiplex PCR; TCRdb holds only in-frame clones, not every one. Altogether 100,000 to 110,000 clones are present, approximately 90% being singletons, with the ten largest covering about 0.49%. Germline CDR1 SGHAT, CDR2 FQNNGV. This CDR3 has 17 residues. Trimming shortened V by 1 base and J by 2 bases, and 17 bases separated the two germline ends. This record belongs to a study of OX40 agonist ivuxolimab in advanced cancers. The J gene is TRBJ1-2, the V gene TRBV11-2; weak D call: TRBD1 (5 bases). Specimen: CD4+ or CD8+ T cells sorted from blood, collected in a trial of the OX40 agonist ivuxolimab. The clonotype comes from an adult with an advanced solid tumor such as melanoma, head and neck, liver or kidney cancer. As DNA, the CDR3 is TGTGCCAGCAGCTTAGTGGGCTCAGACAGCCAAAACTATGGCTACACCTTC. Its protein is CASSLVGSDSQNYGYTF.